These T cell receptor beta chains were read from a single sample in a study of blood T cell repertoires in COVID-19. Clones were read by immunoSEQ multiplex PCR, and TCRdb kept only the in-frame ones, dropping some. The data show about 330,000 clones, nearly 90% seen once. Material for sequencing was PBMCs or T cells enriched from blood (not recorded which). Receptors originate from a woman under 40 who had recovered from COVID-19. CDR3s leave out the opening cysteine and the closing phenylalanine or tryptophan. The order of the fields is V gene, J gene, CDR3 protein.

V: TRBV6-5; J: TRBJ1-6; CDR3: ASTPNLRGPSPLH
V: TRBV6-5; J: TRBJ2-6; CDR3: ASSFQAGAGANVLT
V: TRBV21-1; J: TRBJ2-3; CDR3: ASSKTSGNSQGTDTQY
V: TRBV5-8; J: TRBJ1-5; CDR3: ASSLGRRGGWSNQPQH
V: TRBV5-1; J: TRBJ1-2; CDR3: ASRPDRANNYGYT
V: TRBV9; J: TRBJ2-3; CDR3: ASSRTGLSTDTQY
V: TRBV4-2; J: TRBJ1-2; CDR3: ASSQHTGFAASGYT
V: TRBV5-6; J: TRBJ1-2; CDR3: ASSLDGGRENYGYT
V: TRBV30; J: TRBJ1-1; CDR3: AWRKGVPMNTEAF
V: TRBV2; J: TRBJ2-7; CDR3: ASETGSSYEQY
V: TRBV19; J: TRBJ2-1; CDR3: ASSPHPTGVRYNEQF
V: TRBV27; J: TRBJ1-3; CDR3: ASSFRGLSGNTIY
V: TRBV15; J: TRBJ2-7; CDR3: ATSKDRGLEQY
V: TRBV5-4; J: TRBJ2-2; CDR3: ASSPGPAGGNTGELF
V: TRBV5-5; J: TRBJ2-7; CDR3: ASSLVGTGTYEQY
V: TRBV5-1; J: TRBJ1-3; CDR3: ASSSGTALSGNTIY
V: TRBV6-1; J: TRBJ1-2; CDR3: ASSDRGIGSGYT
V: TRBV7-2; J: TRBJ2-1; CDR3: ASSLRDKGLLRQF
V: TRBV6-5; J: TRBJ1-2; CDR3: ASSYSTVGGGYT
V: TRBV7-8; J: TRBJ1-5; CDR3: ASSPDGHNQPQH
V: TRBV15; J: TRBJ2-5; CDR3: ATSRPSGAETQY
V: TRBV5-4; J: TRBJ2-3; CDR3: ASSSRLAGGIDTQY
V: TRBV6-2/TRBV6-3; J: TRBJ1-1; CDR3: ASSPARDRASAEAF
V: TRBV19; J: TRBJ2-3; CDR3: ASSIWQGGADTQY
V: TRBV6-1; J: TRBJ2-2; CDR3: ASSEEPGLALNTGELF
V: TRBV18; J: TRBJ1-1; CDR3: ASLPAERGRGTEAF
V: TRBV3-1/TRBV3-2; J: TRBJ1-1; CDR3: ASSQVNGREGDTEAF
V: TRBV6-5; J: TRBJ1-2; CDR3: ASRLGGPNYGYT
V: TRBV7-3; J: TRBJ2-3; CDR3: ASSPTGRSTDTQY
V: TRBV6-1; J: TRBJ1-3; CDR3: ASSGQGWSSGNTIY
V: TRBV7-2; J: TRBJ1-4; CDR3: ASSGSGGSNEKLF
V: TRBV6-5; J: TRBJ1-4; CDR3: ASSYSRTTNEKLF
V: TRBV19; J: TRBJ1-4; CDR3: ASSPTDWTVGEKLF
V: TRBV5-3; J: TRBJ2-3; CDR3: AREGPSTDTQY
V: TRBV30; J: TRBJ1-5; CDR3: AWSDEQGFGNQPQH
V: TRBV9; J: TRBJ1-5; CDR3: ASSVGEELQPQH
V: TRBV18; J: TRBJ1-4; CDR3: ASSPGGVEKLF
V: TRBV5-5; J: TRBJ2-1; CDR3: ASSLLSSGGGGEQF
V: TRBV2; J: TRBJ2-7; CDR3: ASSVYGRGEQY
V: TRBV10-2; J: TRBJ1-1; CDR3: ASSESRRFTEAF
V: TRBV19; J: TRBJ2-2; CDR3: ASSIDRYTGELF
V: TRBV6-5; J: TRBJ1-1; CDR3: ASSPRGGNTEAF
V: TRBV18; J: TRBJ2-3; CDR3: ASSPTSGGPGDTQY
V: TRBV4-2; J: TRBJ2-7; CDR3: ASSQPDRDYYEQY
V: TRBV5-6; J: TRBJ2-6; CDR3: ASSSEPAGANVLT